Shown below are 2 T cell receptor beta chains from a single sample sequenced in a study of T cell responses to AZD1222 COVID-19 vaccine. The method was immunoSEQ multiplex PCR; TCRdb's version includes in-frame clones alone and lacks a portion of them. The sample lists some 94,000 clones, around 90% occurring once. The material was peripheral blood, obtained on day 0 of AZD1222 vaccination. All receptors come from an adult in good health.

The CDR3 coding sequence is TGTGCCAGCAGGGCACCCAGTTTAATCTTCGAGCAGTACTTC. Its protein is CASRAPSLIFEQYF. The rearrangement links TRBV6-5 to TRBJ2-7; D gene ambiguous. The CDR3 loop spans 14 amino acids. The ends were cut back, 6 bases at V and 6 bases at J, with 18 bases in the middle. The germline V gene encodes CDR1 MNHEY and CDR2 SVGAGI.

A single count supports this clone. The rearrangement joins TRBV13 to TRBJ2-1, with 9 bases fitting TRBD2. J lost 5 bases, V lost 5 bases, and 13 bases had no gene match. The CDR3 runs to 17 residues. Per the germline V gene, CDR1 is PRHDT and CDR2 is FYEKMQ (reference sequence). Here the CDR3 DNA reads TGTGCCAGCAGCCCCGCCCTTGGCGGGAGGGCCGACAATGAGCAGTTCTTC. Translating gives CASSPALGGRADNEQFF.